This T cell receptor beta chain was recorded in a study of shared clonotypes between healthy human individuals. Study details: Each donor's CD8 memory used one plate, CD8 naive two, each CD4 subset three.

Per the germline V gene, CDR1 is ENHRY and CDR2 is SYGVKD. CDR3 length: 15 amino acids. V lost 0 bases, J lost 4 bases, and 1 base stayed unmatched. General study points: Among donors, the sharing of clonotypes was expected to be influenced by sequencing depth. Non-shared clonotypes showed lower generation probabilities than clonotypes common to all four donors.

In regard to this clone: Its antigen is not known.

Sequencing was performed with immunoSEQ multiplex PCR; in TCRdb, only in-frame clones are kept and a portion is missing. The repertoire has about 1.1 million clones, roughly 74% of them found once; the top ten carry 0.55% to 0.7%. The sequence was obtained from a man aged 18-30 years in good health. Some clones in this sample may be carry-over from other donors' samples. The specimen was memory CD4+ T cells from PBMCs. The subset denotes: CD45RA-negative fraction. J is TRBJ1-4 and V is TRBV10-3; TRBD1 aligns across 8 bases. CDR3 coding DNA: TGTGCCATCAGTGAGTCCGGACAGGGTAATGAAAAACTGTTTTTT. As protein: CAISESGQGNEKLFF.